A few counts support the clone carrying this T cell receptor (beta chain). Losses at the gene ends were 7 bases for V and 5 bases for J; bases not matched to a gene: 9. The CDR3 extends over 15 amino acids. Germline CDR1 SGHTA, CDR2 FQGNSA. TCRdb reprocessed the 5' RACE reads with MiXCR, giving one entry per CDR3 protein. The sample has some 390,000 distinct CDR3 sequences, 15% to 20% seen once; the top ten hold 15% to 20%. This record comes from a study of T cells after yellow fever vaccination. Study details: Fractions of limited cellularity were prepared by means of SMART-Seq v4 Ultra Low Input.

The input for sequencing was PBMCs, taken before the yellow fever booster vaccination. The V and J genes are TRBV7-2 and TRBJ1-1; 11 positions match TRBD1. The receptor was isolated from a man in his late teens or twenties who received the YFV17D yellow fever vaccine. In DNA form, the CDR3 reads TGTGCCAGCACCAAAGGACAGGGGGCGAGTACTGAAGCTTTCTTT. Protein: CASTKGQGASTEAFF. The whole variable domain, remainder taken from reference TRBV7-2 and TRBJ1-1, is GAGVSQSPSNKVTEKGKDVELRCDPISGHTALYWYRQSLGQGLEFLIYFQGNSAPDKSGLPSDRFSAERTGGSVSTLTIQRTQQEDSAVYLCASTKGQGASTEAFFGQGTRLTVV.